Below, 17 T cell receptor beta chains from the same sample are listed, as sequenced in a study of cytomegalovirus exposure and HLA in healthy donors. Vbeta (60) and Jbeta (13) primers were used in the PCR. TCRdb's table, derived via immunoSEQ multiplex PCR, lists solely in-frame clones and lacks some. The sample lists more than 50,000 clones; roughly 72% were seen once. The sample was PBMCs. The source of these receptors is a woman aged 45-60 years in good health and CMV-seropositive.

Points on this clone: Other DNA sequences in the sample encode the same CDR3. The chain employs TRBV4-3 and TRBJ2-1; 10 positions agree with TRBD2. Germline V lookup: CDR1 LGHNA, CDR2 YSLEER. The CDR3 has 16 residues. Trimming at V came to 1 base and at J to 4 bases, leaving 4 bases not matched to a gene. The CDR3 DNA sequence: TGCGCCAGCAGCCAAGGATCTAGCGGGGGATACAATGAGCAGTTCTTC. This sequence encodes CASSQGSSGGYNEQFF.

This clone was detected a few times. This chain links TRBV28 with TRBJ2-1; no clear D. The length of the CDR3 is 13 residues. From germline, CDR1 is MDHEN and CDR2 SYDVKM. V was shortened by 6 bases and J by 7 bases, with 13 bases between the two germline ends. CDR3 protein: CASSESFKNEQFF. In DNA, the CDR3 is TGTGCCAGCAGCGAGTCATTCAAGAATGAGCAGTTCTTC.

This clone was counted between two and nine times. The genes are TRBV14 and TRBJ1-1; D is unclear. V was pared by 6 bases and J by 7 bases, with 18 bases between. The CDR3 length is 14 residues. Per the germline V gene, CDR1 is SGHDN and CDR2 is FVKESK. CDR3 nucleotides: TGTGCCAGCAGGGCCGGGAGCGCCCGCCTTGAAGCTTTCTTT. Translation: CASRAGSARLEAFF.

This clone occurred once. V gene TRBV7-2 combines with J gene TRBJ1-4, with 7 bases aligning to TRBD1. The CDR3 totals 15 residues. The J segment lost 6 bases and the V segment lost 1 base, leaving 5 bases of the junction unmatched. CDR1 and CDR2 (germline): SGHTA, FQGNSA. This CDR3 reads CASSLGLQGDEKLFF. DNA for the CDR3: TGTGCCAGCAGCTTAGGTCTGCAGGGGGATGAAAAACTGTTTTTT.

This clone was recorded once. The chain recombines TRBV10-3 with TRBJ2-7; TRBD2 agrees at 8 bases. Trimming took 10 bases from V and 6 from J; bases not matched to a gene: 11. From germline, CDR1 is ENHRY and CDR2 SYGVKD. There are 13 residues in the CDR3. The CDR3 nucleotides read TGTGCCACCCAGCGGGGGAGTGGCGGCGAGCAGTACTTC. Translation: CATQRGSGGEQYF.

Only one count was recorded for this clone. The gene calls are TRBV14 and TRBJ2-7, with TRBD2 identical over 8 bases. The CDR3 is 15 residues long. The germline CDR1 and CDR2 sequences are SGHDN and FVKESK. Trimming cost V 1 base and J 5 bases; bases outside gene matches: 7. The CDR3 sequence: CASSQARGGLNEQYF. The CDR3 DNA reads TGTGCCAGCAGCCAAGCCCGCGGGGGGCTCAACGAGCAGTACTTC.

This sequence joins TRBV5-6 and TRBJ1-2; tentative D call: TRBD1 (5 bases). Germline loops: CDR1 SGHDT, CDR2 YYEEEE. CDR3 length equals 14 residues. The germline V and J ends were trimmed by 1 base and 3 bases, with 10 bases remaining between them. CDR3 region: CASSLTGHYYGYTF. The CDR3 DNA follows: TGTGCCAGCAGCTTGACAGGTCACTACTATGGCTACACCTTC.

The chain couples TRBV9 to TRBJ2-7; D call uncertain. This CDR3 comprises 13 residues. Trimming took 3 bases from V and 4 from J, leaving 11 bases between them. Per germline, CDR1 SGDLS and CDR2 YYNGEE. The CDR3 sequence is CASSAPGRYEQYF. DNA for the CDR3: TGTGCCAGCAGCGCCCCAGGCCGGTACGAGCAGTACTTC.

J is TRBJ2-7 and V is TRBV7-2; maybe TRBD1 (5 bases). Trimming left V 5 bases short and J 3 bases short, with 14 bases between. Per the germline V gene, CDR1 is SGHTA and CDR2 is FQGNSA. The CDR3 extends over 14 amino acids. CDR3 in amino acids: CASSLPSQGYEQYF. CDR3 bases: TGTGCCAGCAGCCTACCATCCCAGGGCTACGAGCAGTACTTC.

This clone showed up just a few times. This rearrangement joins TRBV4-3 to TRBJ2-1; D is uncertain. From germline, CDR1 is LGHNA and CDR2 YSLEER. The CDR3 has 18 amino acids. Trimming removed 0 bases from V and 0 bases from J, with 15 bases in between. The CDR3 DNA is TGCGCCAGCAGCCAAGATGAAGGCGGAAGAGTCTCCTACAATGAGCAGTTCTTC. It translates to CASSQDEGGRVSYNEQFF.

This sequence joins TRBV19 and TRBJ2-7; possible D gene TRBD2, 5 bases. The V gene's germline CDR1 is LNHDA and CDR2 SQIVND (reference sequence). The CDR3 sequence is 14 residues long. V lost 3 bases and J 8 bases, leaving 17 bases between the germline ends. CDR3: CASSMGAWGNKQYF. CDR3 sequence (DNA): TGTGCCAGTAGTATGGGAGCATGGGGAAACAAGCAGTACTTC.

This chain uses TRBV10-3 with TRBJ2-5; TRBD2 matches 8 bases. Trimming at V came to 4 bases and at J to 2 bases, leaving 15 bases not matched to a gene. The germline gives CDR1 ENHRY, CDR2 SYGVKD. The CDR3 is 18 amino acids. The CDR3 protein is CAISGEGREGTFQETQYF. Written as DNA, the CDR3 is TGTGCCATCAGTGGGGAGGGACGGGAGGGGACCTTTCAAGAGACCCAGTACTTC.

The V gene is TRBV5-8, the J gene TRBJ1-4; 10 nucleotides align to TRBD1. The trim removed 4 bases at V and 7 bases at J, leaving 7 bases unmatched. The germline gives CDR1 SGHTS, CDR2 YDEGEE. The CDR3 loop spans 15 amino acids. CDR3 DNA: TGTGCCAGCAGCGGGACAGGGGATCGGGGTGAAAAACTGTTTTTT. Amino acids: CASSGTGDRGEKLFF.

The V and J genes are TRBV10-3 and TRBJ2-7; TRBD1 agrees at 10 bases. Trimming cost V 5 bases and J 1 base; bases outside gene matches: 5. The germline CDR1 and CDR2 sequences are ENHRY and SYGVKD. This CDR3 has 15 residues. The CDR3 DNA reads as TGTGCCATCAGTAGTCGGACAGGGGGTTCCTACGAGCAGTACTTC. As protein: CAISSRTGGSYEQYF.

The chain couples TRBV28 to TRBJ2-6; a weak D match, TRBD2 (6 bases). CDR1 is MDHEN and CDR2 is SYDVKM in the germline V gene. This CDR3 contains 16 residues. V lost 4 bases, J lost 0 bases, and 10 bases lay in between. The CDR3 sequence is CASSWTGLSGANVLTF. CDR3 nucleotides: TGTGCCAGCAGTTGGACGGGACTCTCTGGGGCCAACGTCCTGACTTTC.

This sequence joins TRBV5-1 and TRBJ2-1; D gene uncertain. V lost 4 bases and J lost 7, with 6 bases in between. Germline values: CDR1 SGHRS, CDR2 YFSETQ. The CDR3 runs 11 residues. The CDR3 is CASSRENEQFF. The CDR3 coding sequence is TGCGCCAGCAGCAGAGAAAATGAGCAGTTCTTC.

V gene TRBV5-1 combines with J gene TRBJ1-2; D ambiguous. Trimming shortened V by 1 base and J by 1 base, and 8 bases separated the two germline ends. CDR1 SGHRS and CDR2 YFSETQ come from the germline V gene. The CDR3 is 14 residues long. CDR3 sequence: CASSLLVRNYGYTF. The CDR3 nucleotides read TGCGCCAGCAGCTTGCTAGTCCGTAACTATGGCTACACCTTC.